This entry lists 18 T cell receptor beta chains sequenced from one sample in a study of T cells in Graves' hyperthyroidism and ophthalmopathy. RNA transcripts gave rise to amplified TCR beta CDR3 regions. In the first-round RT-PCR of the TCR CDR3, the HTBI primer set was used. Using its own MiXCR run on the multiplex PCR reads, TCRdb lists one record per CDR3 protein. The data show 600,000 to 850,000 distinct CDR3 sequences, with 18% seen just once and over 15% held by the top ten. The specimen was blood. The receptors shown here come from a woman aged 45-60 years with Graves' hyperthyroidism that later progressed to Graves' ophthalmopathy.

This clonotype was counted a few times. The chain joins TRBV7-9 to TRBJ1-1; D is unclear. Germline-derived CDR1 and CDR2 are SEHNR and FQNEAQ (reference sequence). The CDR3 runs 15 residues. With 3 bases removed from V and 0 bases from J, the gap between germline ends came to 11 bases. The CDR3 sequence: CASSFPTVMNTEAFF. CDR3 DNA: TGTGCCAGCAGCTTCCCGACGGTGATGAACACTGAAGCTTTCTTT.

This clonotype was found a few times. The chain uses TRBV12-3 or TRBV12-4 and TRBJ1-2; perhaps TRBD1 as D (5 bases). Trimming pared 1 base from V and 8 bases from J, leaving 11 bases between. This CDR3 contains 13 residues. CDR3 DNA: TGTGCCAGCAGTTTAGAGGGGTTTTGGGGCTACACCTTC. The encoded protein is CASSLEGFWGYTF.

In its sample, this clonotype was seen a few times. The chain uses TRBV27 and TRBJ2-3; 7 bases line up with TRBD2. CDR1 is MNHEY, CDR2 SMNVEV, per germline (reference sequence). The CDR3 is 13 amino acids. In nucleotides, the CDR3 is TGTGCTATAGCCGCGGGGGGCACAGATACGCAGTATTTT. Residues: CAIAAGGTDTQYF.

This chain connects TRBV27 to TRBJ2-7; D remains ambiguous. The CDR3 has 11 residues. V lost 3 bases and J 5 bases, leaving 5 bases between the germline ends. Per the germline V gene, CDR1 is MNHEY and CDR2 is SMNVEV (reference sequence). CDR3 in amino acids: CASSFGDEQYF. CDR3 in DNA: TGTGCCAGCAGTTTTGGTGACGAGCAGTACTTC.

This clonotype has ten or more counts. V usage is TRBV11-3 and J usage is TRBJ2-7; D is possibly TRBD1 or TRBD2 (5 bases each). The CDR3 extends over 14 amino acids. Germline V gives CDR1 SGHNT, CDR2 YENEEA. V lost 5 bases and J lost 2, with 13 bases in between. The CDR3 DNA sequence: TGTGCCAGCAGCCTCCGGGACGGAGCCTACGAGCAGTACTTC. The encoded protein is CASSLRDGAYEQYF.

Comment on this clonotype: A read error may account for a junction end that differs from germline. The chain couples TRBV7-8 to TRBJ1-5, with TRBD1 as a possible D gene (5 bases). Germline V gives CDR1 SGHVS, CDR2 FQNEAQ. The CDR3 totals 15 residues. The CDR3 reads CASSQGLMGVQPQHF. The CDR3 DNA sequence: TGCGCCAGCAGCCAAGGACTTATGGGGGTTCAGCCCCAGCATTTT.

This sequence joins TRBV6-1 and TRBJ2-3, with D possibly TRBD2 on 5 matching bases. With 11 bases removed from V and 1 base from J, the gap between germline ends came to 16 bases. Germline CDR1 MNHNS, CDR2 SASEGT. The CDR3 extends over 14 amino acids. CDR3 protein: CASNRAGGTDTQYF. The CDR3 DNA follows: TGTGCCTCCAACCGGGCCGGGGGCACAGATACGCAGTATTTT.

This clonotype has at least ten counts. The V gene is TRBV7-9, the J gene TRBJ1-2; D may be TRBD1 (5 bases). The CDR3 sequence is 14 residues long. The germline CDR1 and CDR2 sequences are SEHNR and FQNEAQ (reference sequence). Trimming shortened V by 1 base and J by 3 bases, and 9 bases separated the two germline ends. The CDR3 here is CASSLVGRDYGYTF. CDR3 nucleotide sequence: TGTGCCAGCAGCTTAGTGGGGCGAGACTATGGCTACACCTTC.

This clonotype occurred a few times. This chain joins TRBV6-1 and TRBJ2-7; unclear D gene. This CDR3 contains 15 residues. V was trimmed by 5 bases and J by 7 bases, leaving 21 bases between them. The V gene's germline CDR1 is MNHNS and CDR2 SASEGT. CDR3 bases: TGTGCCAGCAGTCCCTACGGCTCAAAAAAAGGAGAGCAGTACTTC. Its protein is CASSPYGSKKGEQYF.

There are many counts of this clonotype. The rearrangement uses TRBV20-1 and TRBJ1-4, with TRBD1 identical over 8 bases. CDR1 and CDR2 (germline): DFQATT, SNEGSKA (reference sequence). V lost 0 bases to trimming and J lost 8 bases; unmatched junction nucleotides: 8. This CDR3 contains 15 residues. CDR3 sequence reads: CSARDPGQGEEKLFF. The CDR3 nucleotides read TGCAGTGCTAGAGATCCTGGACAGGGAGAAGAAAAACTGTTTTTT.

The chain carries TRBV24-1 and TRBJ2-2; 10 bases align to TRBD1. Germline-derived CDR1 and CDR2 are KGHDR and SFDVKD. CDR3 size: 14 residues. Trimming took 10 bases from V and 3 from J; bases not matched to a gene: 4. The CDR3 is CATDGTGDTGELFF. The CDR3 bases are TGTGCCACGGACGGGACAGGGGACACCGGGGAGCTGTTTTTT.

This clonotype was picked up a small number of times. The chain links TRBV5-1 to TRBJ1-5; perhaps TRBD1 as D (6 bases). CDR3 length: 15 amino acids. V was trimmed by 2 bases and J by 1 base, leaving 10 bases between them. The germline V gene has CDR1 SGHRS and CDR2 YFSETQ. The DNA for the CDR3 is TGCGCCAGCAGCTTATCAGGGGAGAGCAATCAGCCCCAGCATTTT. Translation: CASSLSGESNQPQHF.

The chain has TRBV28 and TRBJ2-7; 10 bases align to TRBD1. CDR1 and CDR2 (germline): MDHEN, SYDVKM. J lost 2 bases, V lost 6 bases, and 7 bases had no gene match. The CDR3 runs to 15 residues. CDR3 sequence (DNA): TGTGCCAGCAGGGGCGGGACAGGGGTCCCCTACGAGCAGTACTTC. This gives the protein CASRGGTGVPYEQYF.

This clonotype has a count of ten or more. V usage is TRBV20-1 and J usage is TRBJ1-1, with D perhaps TRBD1 (5 bases). The CDR3 loop spans 15 amino acids. Germline V gene data show CDR1 as DFQATT and CDR2 as SNEGSKA (reference sequence). Trimming removed 6 bases from V and 1 base from J, with 18 bases in between. CDR3 sequence (DNA): TGCAGTGCCAAAACCTTGGCCGGGGGGAACACTGAAGCTTTCTTT. Translated: CSAKTLAGGNTEAFF.

This clonotype was counted ten times or more. This chain joins TRBV3-1 and TRBJ1-1; D remains ambiguous. Germline-derived CDR1 and CDR2 are LGHDT and YNNKEL (reference sequence). CDR3 length equals 17 residues. Trimming took off 0 bases at V and 3 bases at J, with 17 bases between the two ends. The CDR3 sequence is CASSQDIVGSVYTEAFF. Written as DNA, the CDR3 is TGTGCCAGCAGCCAAGATATCGTGGGGTCGGTCTACACTGAAGCTTTCTTT.

The chain employs TRBV20-1 and TRBJ2-1; TRBD2 is a possible D gene (6 bases). The CDR3 consists of 17 residues. V was shortened by 2 bases and J by 2 bases, with 19 bases between the two germline ends. Looked up from germline, CDR1 is DFQATT and CDR2 is SNEGSKA (reference sequence). The CDR3 nucleotides are TGCAGTGCTAGACCTAGGGGCACGCGGAGGGCCTACAATGAGCAGTTCTTC. Protein: CSARPRGTRRAYNEQFF.

The chain uses TRBV6-1 and TRBJ1-2; D remains unclear. The CDR3 is 13 amino acids. Per germline, CDR1 MNHNS and CDR2 SASEGT. V was shortened by 2 bases and J by 2 bases, with 6 bases between the two germline ends. The CDR3, as DNA: TGTGCCAGCAGTGAAATGGGGAACTATGGCTACACCTTC. Its protein product is CASSEMGNYGYTF.

There are a few counts of this clonotype. V is TRBV19 and J is TRBJ2-2; a weak D match, TRBD1 (6 bases). Germline V lookup: CDR1 LNHDA, CDR2 SQIVND (reference sequence). V dropped 6 bases and J dropped 6 bases, with 14 bases sitting between them. This CDR3 comprises 14 residues. In DNA form, the CDR3 reads TGTGCCAGTAGGACCGGACAGATCGCCGGGGAGCTGTTTTTT. Residues: CASRTGQIAGELFF.